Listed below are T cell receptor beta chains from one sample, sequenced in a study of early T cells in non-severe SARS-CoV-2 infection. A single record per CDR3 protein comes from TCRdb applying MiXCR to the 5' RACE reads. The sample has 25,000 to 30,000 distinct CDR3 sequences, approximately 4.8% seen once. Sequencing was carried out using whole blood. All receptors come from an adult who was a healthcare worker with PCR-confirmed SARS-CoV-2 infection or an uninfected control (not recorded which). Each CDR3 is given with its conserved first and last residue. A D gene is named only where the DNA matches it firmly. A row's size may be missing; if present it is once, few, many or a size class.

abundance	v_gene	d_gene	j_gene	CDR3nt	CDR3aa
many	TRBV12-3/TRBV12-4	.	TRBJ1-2	TGTGCCAGCAGCTTCGCATATGGCTACACCTTC	CASSFAYGYTF
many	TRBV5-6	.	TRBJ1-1	TGTGCCAGCAGCTTGTACGGCGGTATGAACACTGAAGCTTTCTTT	CASSLYGGMNTEAFF
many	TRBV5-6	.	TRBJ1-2	TGTGCCAGCAGCCCGCTCGAGGGCTTCGATGGCTACACCTTC	CASSPLEGFDGYTF
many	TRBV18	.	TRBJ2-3	TGTGCCAGCTCACCACCAGAGGTCGGCACAGATACGCAGTATTTT	CASSPPEVGTDTQYF
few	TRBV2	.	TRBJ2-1	TGTGCCAGCAGTCGACTACGGCCGACACCAGGGGGGTTTGAGCAGTTCTTC	CASSRLRPTPGGFEQFF
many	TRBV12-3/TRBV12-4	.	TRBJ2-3	TGTGCCAGCAGTTTGCGAGTAGCAGATACGCAGTATTTT	CASSLRVADTQYF
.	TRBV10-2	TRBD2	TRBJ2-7	TGCGCCAGCAGTCCGACTAGCGGGAACACGGGAGAGCAGTACTTC	CASSPTSGNTGEQYF
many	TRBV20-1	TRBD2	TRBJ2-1	TGCAGTGCTTCACTAGCGGGAAGAGAGCAGTTCTTC	CSASLAGREQFF
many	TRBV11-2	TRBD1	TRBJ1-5	TGTGCCAGCAGCTATCGGACAGGGCGCAATCAGCCCCAGCATTTT	CASSYRTGRNQPQHF
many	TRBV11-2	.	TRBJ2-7	TGTGCCAGCAGTTCAGAGTACGAGCAGTACTTC	CASSSEYEQYF
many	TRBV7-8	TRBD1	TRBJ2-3	TGTGCCAGCAGTCCCGGGACAGGACTCACAGATACGCAGTATTTT	CASSPGTGLTDTQYF
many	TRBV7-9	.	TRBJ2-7	TGTGCCAGCACCCCAAAAGGGGGCTACGAGCAGTACTTC	CASTPKGGYEQYF
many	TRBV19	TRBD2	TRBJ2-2	TGTGCCAGTAGTACCCCCCCGCTAGCGGGAGATTACACCGGGGAGCTGTTTTTT	CASSTPPLAGDYTGELFF
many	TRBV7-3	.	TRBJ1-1	TGTGCCAGCAGCTTAGGAGGCGTGAACACTGAAGCTTTCTTT	CASSLGGVNTEAFF
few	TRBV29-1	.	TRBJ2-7	TGCAGCGTTGTGTTAAGCGACAGTCCCTACGAGCAGTACTTC	CSVVLSDSPYEQYF
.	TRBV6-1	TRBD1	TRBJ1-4	TGTGCCAGCAGGGACAGGGCGGCAGATGAAAAACTGTTTTTT	CASRDRAADEKLFF
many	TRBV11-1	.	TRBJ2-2	TGTGCCAGCAGCACAGAACAGCTTACCGGGGAGCTGTTTTTT	CASSTEQLTGELFF
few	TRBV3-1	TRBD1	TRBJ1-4	TGTGCCAGCAGCCCCGGGACAGCTAATGAAAAACTGTTTTTT	CASSPGTANEKLFF
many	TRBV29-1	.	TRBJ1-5	TGCAGCGTTGAAAAGGGGCCCAATCAGCCCCAGCATTTT	CSVEKGPNQPQHF
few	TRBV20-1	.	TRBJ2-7	TGCAGTGCTAGACTAGCTATCTCCTACGAGCAGTACTTC	CSARLAISYEQYF
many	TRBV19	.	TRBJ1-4	TGTGCCAGCAACAGGGTTGCAACTAATGAAAAACTGTTTTTT	CASNRVATNEKLFF
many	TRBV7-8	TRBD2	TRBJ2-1	TGTGCCAGCAGCCCGAAGGGACTAGCGGGAGGCAATGAGCAGTTCTTC	CASSPKGLAGGNEQFF
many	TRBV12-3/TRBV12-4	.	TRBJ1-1	TGTGCCAGCAGTTTCCCAGACTCTAGGACTGAAGCTTTCTTT	CASSFPDSRTEAFF
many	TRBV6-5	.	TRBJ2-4	TGTGCCAGCAGGGTCCCACAGGGTACCCTTCAGTACTTC	CASRVPQGTLQYF
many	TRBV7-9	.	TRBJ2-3	TGTGCCAGCAGCTTAGCAGCCGATACGCAGTATTTT	CASSLAADTQYF
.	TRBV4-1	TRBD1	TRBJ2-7	TGCGCCAGCGGAGGGACAGGGACCTACGAGCAGTACTTC	CASGGTGTYEQYF
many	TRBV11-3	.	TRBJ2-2	TGTGCCAGCAGCTTAGGAAGAAGGGGAGCCGGGGAGCTGTTTTTT	CASSLGRRGAGELFF